This is a list of T cell receptor beta chains from one sample in a study of T cell repertoires in cytomegalovirus infection. Their antigen targets remain unknown. TCRdb recomputed calls from the reads with MiXCR, one row per CDR3 protein. The sample records hundreds of thousands of distinct CDR3 sequences, 30% to 40% being singletons. This sample comprised cultured PBMCs, obtained from culture after CMV antigen stimulation. The receptors were sampled from a human donor in good health (CMV status not recorded). Some clones in this sample may be carry-over from other donors' samples. CDR3s include the opening cysteine and the closing phenylalanine or tryptophan. Each record gives: J gene, clone size, V gene, D gene, CDR3 DNA, CDR3 protein. A D gene is named only where the DNA matches it firmly. Not all rows give a size; the values are once, few, many and, for expanded clones, a class.

TRBJ2-1 . TRBV20-1 . TGCAGTGCTAGAACCCCTCAGGATGAGCAGTTCTTC CSARTPQDEQFF
TRBJ2-7 . TRBV7-9 . TGTGCCAGCAGCCATCCACTGGGGAGGCCCTACGAGCAGTACTTC CASSHPLGRPYEQYF
TRBJ2-7 . TRBV2 TRBD2 TGTGCCAGCAGTGAAGGGGGTCGAAGCGGGGACTTC CASSEGGRSGDF
TRBJ2-1 . TRBV19 TRBD2 TGTGCCAGTAGTATAACTGGGCCGTCTAGCGGGACGGCCTACAATGAGCAGTTCTTC CASSITGPSSGTAYNEQFF
TRBJ1-1 . TRBV29-1 . TGCAGCGTTACCCTTATGAACACTGAAGCTTTCTTT CSVTLMNTEAFF
TRBJ2-7 . TRBV6-8 TRBD2 TGTGCCAGCAGTTACGCCGGGAGGGCGGCCGAGCAGTACTTC CASSYAGRAAEQYF
TRBJ1-2 . TRBV7-3 TRBD1 TGTGCCAGCAGCAACCGTCCCGACAGGGGGCATGGCTACACCTTC CASSNRPDRGHGYTF
TRBJ1-1 . TRBV15 . TGTGCCACCAGCAGAGGCCCCCGGGCCCTGGGCACTGAAGCTTTCTTT CATSRGPRALGTEAFF
TRBJ2-7 once TRBV7-8 . TGTGCCAGCAGTCTTGCTGGGTTCTACGAGCAGTACTTC CASSLAGFYEQYF
TRBJ2-3 few TRBV5-4 . TGTGCCAGCAGCTTGGATCCCAGGATAACAGATACGCAGTATTTT CASSLDPRITDTQYF
TRBJ2-2 . TRBV9 . TGTGCCAGCAGCGTAGAGGACTACTACACCGGGGAGCTGTTTTTT CASSVEDYYTGELFF
TRBJ2-4 few TRBV28 . TGTGCCAGCGTTCCAATATCGGGACAATCGGTCGTCCCAGCCAAAAACATTCAGTACTTC CASVPISGQSVVPAKNIQYF
TRBJ2-1 . TRBV6-6 TRBD2 TGTGCCAGCATGGGCCGGGGGGATGAGCAGTTCTTC CASMGRGDEQFF
TRBJ2-1 . TRBV7-2 . TGTGCCAGCAGCTCTCTGGGCCAGGGGAAGTTCTTC CASSSLGQGKFF
TRBJ2-4 . TRBV7-6 TRBD2 TGTGCCAGCAGCCCTGTCGGGAGGGGGGCCAAAAACATTCAGTACTTC CASSPVGRGAKNIQYF
TRBJ2-1 . TRBV24-1 TRBD2 TGTGCCACCAGTGATTTCAGGGCGGCGGGAGGGCCGAATCCCTATGAGCAGTTCTTC CATSDFRAAGGPNPYEQFF
TRBJ2-3 . TRBV25-1 . TGTGCCACGGAGGCAGATACGCAGTATTTT CATEADTQYF
TRBJ2-7 . TRBV15 . TGTGCCACCAGCAGAGATGGTCGAATCCTAGGGTACGAGCAGTACTTC CATSRDGRILGYEQYF
TRBJ2-3 . TRBV7-2 . TGTGCCAGCAGCTTAGACCGCCCTAGCACAGATACGCAGTATTTT CASSLDRPSTDTQYF
TRBJ2-5 . TRBV5-3 . TGTGCCAGCAGCTTGAAGCTGACGCCTCAAGAGACCCAGTACTTC CASSLKLTPQETQYF
TRBJ1-5 . TRBV7-8 . TGTGCCAGCAGCTTAGCGGTGTATCCCAGGGTCAATCAGCCCCAGCATTTT CASSLAVYPRVNQPQHF
TRBJ1-3 many TRBV6-1 . TGTGCCAGCAGTCTGACAGGACCCGGAAACACCATATATTTT CASSLTGPGNTIYF
TRBJ2-1 . TRBV7-2 . TGTGCCAGCAGCGGCTCAATTAGCTCCTACAATGAGCAGTTCTTC CASSGSISSYNEQFF
TRBJ1-6 many TRBV7-3 . TGTGCCAGCAGCCCAGGGAGCAATAATTCACCCCTCCACTTT CASSPGSNNSPLHF
TRBJ1-5 . TRBV23-1 . TGCGCCAGCAGTCCGGCAAAGGGAGGATATAGCAATCAGCCCCAGCATTTT CASSPAKGGYSNQPQHF